The text below deals with one TCR beta chain. The target antigen is unknown. Assay: immunoSEQ multiplex PCR; the TCRdb copy retains only in-frame clones and omits some. The data contain roughly 2,000,000 clones, around 96% of them singletons. This sample is part of a study of shared clonotypes between healthy human individuals. General study results and limits: It was the non-shared clonotypes that had lower generation probabilities than clonotypes shared by all four donors. An anticipated effect of sequencing depth on clonotype sharing among donors was recognized. Around 5% was the fraction of naive CD4 clonotypes found shared across several donors.

CDR3 length: 15 amino acids. From germline, CDR1 is SGHDT and CDR2 YYEEEE. V was trimmed by 0 bases and J by 0 bases, leaving 7 bases between them. The naive CD8 population came from CD45RO-negative cells selected for CCR7, without terminally differentiated effector memory CD45RA+ cells. Adult Caucasians living in Nashville, Tennessee made up all of the donors. Sequences were obtained from naive CD8+ T cells sorted from blood. The chain joins TRBV5-6 to TRBJ2-1, with D hard to call. This TCR came from a man younger than 35 in good health. In DNA, the CDR3 is TGTGCCAGCAGCTTGGGTTTAAGCTCCTACAATGAGCAGTTCTTC. Its translation: CASSLGLSSYNEQFF.